This T cell receptor beta chain emerged from a study of shared clonotypes between healthy human individuals. The data were produced by immunoSEQ multiplex PCR, yet TCRdb's version contains in-frame clones alone and is incomplete. This table has roughly 660,000 clones, about 90% appearing once. Trimming stripped 0 bases from V and 2 bases from J, with 14 bases between. The germline V gene encodes CDR1 MNHEY and CDR2 SMNVEV (reference sequence). The CDR3 contains 16 residues. The chain uses TRBV27 and TRBJ2-7; a possible D gene is TRBD1 (6 bases). This receptor was obtained from a man aged 18 to 35 in good health. Some clones in this sample may be carry-over from other donors' samples. Sequencing used memory CD8+ T cells from PBMCs. Subset defined: CD45RO+ cells pooled with CCR7-negative TemRA cells. CDR3 nucleotide sequence: TGTGCCAGCAGTTTATCGTGGGACAATCTTCCCTACGAGCAGTACTTC. It yields the protein CASSLSWDNLPYEQYF.